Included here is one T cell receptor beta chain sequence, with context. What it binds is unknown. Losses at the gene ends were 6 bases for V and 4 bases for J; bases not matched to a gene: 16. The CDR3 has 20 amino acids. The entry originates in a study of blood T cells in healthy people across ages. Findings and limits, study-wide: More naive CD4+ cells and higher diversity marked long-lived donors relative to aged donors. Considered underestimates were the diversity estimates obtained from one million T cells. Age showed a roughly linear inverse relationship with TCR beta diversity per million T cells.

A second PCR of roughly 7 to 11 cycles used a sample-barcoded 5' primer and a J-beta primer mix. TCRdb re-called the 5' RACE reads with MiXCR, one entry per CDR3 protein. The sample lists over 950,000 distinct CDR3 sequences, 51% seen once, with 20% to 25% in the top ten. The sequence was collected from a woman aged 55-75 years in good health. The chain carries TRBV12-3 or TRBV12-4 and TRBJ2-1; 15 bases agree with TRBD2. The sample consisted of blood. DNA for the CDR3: TGTGCCAGCAGCCACCGGACCCGGACTAGCGGGAGGGCGCGGTACAATGAGCAGTTCTTC. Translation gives CASSHRTRTSGRARYNEQFF.